Detailed here is one TCR beta chain. As yet, its antigen is unknown. This specimen belongs to a study of T cell responses to AZD1222 COVID-19 vaccine. The CDR3 contains 15 residues. The V end was cut by 2 bases, the J end by 4 bases, with 11 bases between. CDR1 and CDR2 from the germline V gene are KGHDR and SFDVKD. Findings of the study overall: In a largely white British group with more females than males, clonal diversity was possibly underestimated. At baseline, just five to seven AZD1222 recipients tested seropositive. Reports indicate that nearly half of spike-specific TCRs are directed at unmutated variant regions.

Sequencing was performed with immunoSEQ multiplex PCR; in TCRdb, only in-frame clones are kept and a portion is missing. The sample holds around 200,000 clones, 90% to 95% seen once. This chain links TRBV24-1 with TRBJ1-5; D possibly corresponds to TRBD1 (5 bases). The clonotype was recovered from an adult who received the AZD1222 COVID-19 vaccine. The material was peripheral blood, obtained 28 days after the second AZD1222 dose. CDR3 DNA sequence: TGTGCCACCAGTGATTCGCAAGGGGTGAATCAGCCCCAGCATTTT. This sequence encodes CATSDSQGVNQPQHF.